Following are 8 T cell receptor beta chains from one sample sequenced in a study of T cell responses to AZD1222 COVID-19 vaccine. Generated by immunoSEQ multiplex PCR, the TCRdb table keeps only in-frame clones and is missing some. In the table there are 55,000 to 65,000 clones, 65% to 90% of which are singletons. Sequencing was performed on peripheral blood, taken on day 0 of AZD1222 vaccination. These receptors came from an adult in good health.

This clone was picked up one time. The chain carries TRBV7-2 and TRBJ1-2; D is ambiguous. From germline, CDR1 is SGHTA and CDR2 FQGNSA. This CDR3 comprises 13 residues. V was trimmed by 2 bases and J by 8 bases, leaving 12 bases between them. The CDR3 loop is CASSLRVKEGYTF. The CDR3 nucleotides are TGTGCCAGCAGCTTACGGGTGAAAGAGGGCTACACCTTC.

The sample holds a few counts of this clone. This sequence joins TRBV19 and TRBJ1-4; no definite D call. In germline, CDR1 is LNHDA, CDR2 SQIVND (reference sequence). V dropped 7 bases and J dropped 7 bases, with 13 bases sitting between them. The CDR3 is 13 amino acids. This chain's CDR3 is CASTSTASEKLFF. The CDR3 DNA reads TGTGCCAGTACAAGCACGGCAAGTGAAAAACTGTTTTTT.

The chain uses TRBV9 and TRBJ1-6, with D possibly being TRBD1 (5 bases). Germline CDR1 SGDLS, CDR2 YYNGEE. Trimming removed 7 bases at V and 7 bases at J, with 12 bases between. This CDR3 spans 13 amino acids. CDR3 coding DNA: TGTGCCAGCGGGAGGGGTGGCAATTCACCCCTCCACTTT. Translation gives CASGRGGNSPLHF.

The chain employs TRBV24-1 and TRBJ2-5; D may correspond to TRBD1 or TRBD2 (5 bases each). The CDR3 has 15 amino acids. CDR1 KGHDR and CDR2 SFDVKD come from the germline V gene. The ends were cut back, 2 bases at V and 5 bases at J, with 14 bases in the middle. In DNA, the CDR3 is TGTGCCACCAGTGATTCTTTTGGGGGAACTGAGACCCAGTACTTC. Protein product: CATSDSFGGTETQYF.

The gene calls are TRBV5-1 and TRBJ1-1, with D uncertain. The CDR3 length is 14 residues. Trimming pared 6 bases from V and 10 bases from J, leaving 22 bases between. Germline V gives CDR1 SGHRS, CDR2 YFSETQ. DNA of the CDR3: TGCGCCAGCAAACCGGACGGAGGAAGGAGACCAGCTTTCTTT. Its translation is CASKPDGGRRPAFF. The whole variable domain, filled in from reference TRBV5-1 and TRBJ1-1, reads KAGVTQTPRYLIKTRGQQVTLSCSPISGHRSVSWYQQTPGQGLQFLFEYFSETQRNKGNFPGRFSGRQFSNSRSEMNVSTLELGDSALYLCASKPDGGRRPAFFGQGTRLTVV.

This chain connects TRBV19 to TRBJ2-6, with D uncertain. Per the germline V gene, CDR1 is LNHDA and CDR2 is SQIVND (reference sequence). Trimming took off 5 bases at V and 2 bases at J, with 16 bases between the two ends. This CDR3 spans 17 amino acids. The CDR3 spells CASSPQTTSTGANVLTF. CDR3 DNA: TGTGCCAGTAGTCCCCAGACCACAAGTACTGGGGCCAACGTCCTGACTTTC.

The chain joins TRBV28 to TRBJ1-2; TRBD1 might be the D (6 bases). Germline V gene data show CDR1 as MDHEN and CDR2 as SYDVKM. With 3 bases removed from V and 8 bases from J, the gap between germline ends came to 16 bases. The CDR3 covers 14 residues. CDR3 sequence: CASSFPPTGYGYTF. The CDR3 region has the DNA TGTGCCAGCAGTTTCCCCCCGACAGGATACGGCTACACCTTC.

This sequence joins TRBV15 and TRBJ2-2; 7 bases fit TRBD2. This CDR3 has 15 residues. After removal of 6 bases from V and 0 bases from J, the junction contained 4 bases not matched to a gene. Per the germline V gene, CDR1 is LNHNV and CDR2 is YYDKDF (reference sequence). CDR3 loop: CATRGGVPNTGELFF. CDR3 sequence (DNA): TGTGCCACCAGGGGGGGGGTCCCGAACACCGGGGAGCTGTTTTTT.